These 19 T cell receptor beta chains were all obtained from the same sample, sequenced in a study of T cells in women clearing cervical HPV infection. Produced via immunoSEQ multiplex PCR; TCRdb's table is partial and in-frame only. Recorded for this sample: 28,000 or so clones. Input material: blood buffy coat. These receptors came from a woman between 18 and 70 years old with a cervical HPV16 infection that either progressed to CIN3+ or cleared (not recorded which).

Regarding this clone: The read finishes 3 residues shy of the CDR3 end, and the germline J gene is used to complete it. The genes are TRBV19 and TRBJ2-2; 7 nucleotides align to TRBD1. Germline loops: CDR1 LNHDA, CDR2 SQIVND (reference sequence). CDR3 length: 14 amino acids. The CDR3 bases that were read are TGTGCCAGTAGGGAAGGGACAGATAATTCACCG. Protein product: CASREGTDNSP. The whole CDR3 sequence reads CASREGTDNSPLFF.

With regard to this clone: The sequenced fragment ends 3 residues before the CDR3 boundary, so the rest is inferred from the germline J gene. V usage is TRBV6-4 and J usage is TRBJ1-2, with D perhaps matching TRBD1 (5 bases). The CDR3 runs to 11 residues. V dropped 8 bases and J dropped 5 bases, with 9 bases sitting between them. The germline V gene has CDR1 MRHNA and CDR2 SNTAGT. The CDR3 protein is CASSGGYGYTF. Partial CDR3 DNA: TGTGCCAGCTCCGGGGGGTATGGC.

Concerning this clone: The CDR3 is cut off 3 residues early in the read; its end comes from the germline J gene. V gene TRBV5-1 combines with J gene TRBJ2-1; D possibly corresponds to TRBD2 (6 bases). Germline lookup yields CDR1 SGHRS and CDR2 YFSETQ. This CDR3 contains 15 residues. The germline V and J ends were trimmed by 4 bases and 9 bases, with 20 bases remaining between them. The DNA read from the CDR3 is TGCGCCAGCAGCCCGGGACTCCATATGGGTACTGAG. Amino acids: CASSPGLHMGTE. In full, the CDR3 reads CASSPGLHMGTEQFF.

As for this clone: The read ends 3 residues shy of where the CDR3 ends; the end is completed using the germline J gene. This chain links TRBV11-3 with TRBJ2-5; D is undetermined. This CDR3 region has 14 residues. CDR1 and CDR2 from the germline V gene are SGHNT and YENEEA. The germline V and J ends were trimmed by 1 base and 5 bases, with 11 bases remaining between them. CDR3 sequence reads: CASSLGLAQETQYF. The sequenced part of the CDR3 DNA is TGTGCCAGCAGCTTAGGGTTGGCCCAGGAGACC.

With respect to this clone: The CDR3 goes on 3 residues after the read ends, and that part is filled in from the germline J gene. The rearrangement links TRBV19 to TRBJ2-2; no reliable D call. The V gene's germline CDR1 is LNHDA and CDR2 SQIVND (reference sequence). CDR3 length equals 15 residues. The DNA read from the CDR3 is TGTGCCAGTAGCGTAATAGCAGCAACTAATGAAAAG. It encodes CASSVIAATNEK. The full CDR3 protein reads CASSVIAATNEKLFF.

CDR3 sequence reads: CASSIGQGGQETQYF. Incomplete CDR3 DNA: TGTGCCAGCAGCATCGGACAGGGTGGGCAAGAGACC. V and J are TRBV7-2 and TRBJ2-5, with 8 bases fitting TRBD1. The observed sequence ends 3 residues before the CDR3 terminus, with the missing tail filled in from the germline J gene. CDR3 length: 15 amino acids. Unmatched junction bases numbered 7, after V lost 5 bases and J lost 2 bases. Germline CDR1 and CDR2: SGHTA and FQGNSA.

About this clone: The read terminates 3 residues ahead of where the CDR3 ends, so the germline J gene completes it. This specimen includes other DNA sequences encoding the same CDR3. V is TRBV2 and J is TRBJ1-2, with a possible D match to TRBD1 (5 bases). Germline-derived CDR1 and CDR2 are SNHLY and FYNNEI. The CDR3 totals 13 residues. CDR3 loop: CASSPREAYDYTF. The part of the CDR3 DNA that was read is TGTGCCAGCAGTCCCAGGGAGGCCTACGAC.

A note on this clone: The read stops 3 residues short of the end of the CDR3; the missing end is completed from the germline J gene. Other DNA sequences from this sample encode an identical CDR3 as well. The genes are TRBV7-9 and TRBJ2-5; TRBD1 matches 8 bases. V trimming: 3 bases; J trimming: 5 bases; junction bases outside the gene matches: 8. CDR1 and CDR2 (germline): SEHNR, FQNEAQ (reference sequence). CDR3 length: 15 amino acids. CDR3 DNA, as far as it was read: TGTGCCAGCAGCTTTGGACAGGGACGAGAGGAGACC. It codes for CASSFGQGREET. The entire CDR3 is CASSFGQGREETQYF.

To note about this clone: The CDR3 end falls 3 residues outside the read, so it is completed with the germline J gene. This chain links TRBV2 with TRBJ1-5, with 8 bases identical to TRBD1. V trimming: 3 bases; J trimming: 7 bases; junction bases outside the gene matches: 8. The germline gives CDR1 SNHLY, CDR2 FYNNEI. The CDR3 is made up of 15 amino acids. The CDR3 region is CASSDFDRGTQPQHF. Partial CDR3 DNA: TGTGCCAGCAGTGATTTTGACAGGGGTACCCAGCCC.

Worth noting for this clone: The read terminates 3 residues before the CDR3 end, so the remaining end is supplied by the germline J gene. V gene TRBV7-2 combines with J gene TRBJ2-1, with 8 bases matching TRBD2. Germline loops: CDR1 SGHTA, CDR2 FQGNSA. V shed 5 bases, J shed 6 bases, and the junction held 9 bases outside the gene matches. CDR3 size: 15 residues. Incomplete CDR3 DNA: TGTGCCAGCAGCCCCCCTAGCCGGGGGGGCAATGAG. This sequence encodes CASSPPSRGGNE. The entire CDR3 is CASSPPSRGGNEQFF.

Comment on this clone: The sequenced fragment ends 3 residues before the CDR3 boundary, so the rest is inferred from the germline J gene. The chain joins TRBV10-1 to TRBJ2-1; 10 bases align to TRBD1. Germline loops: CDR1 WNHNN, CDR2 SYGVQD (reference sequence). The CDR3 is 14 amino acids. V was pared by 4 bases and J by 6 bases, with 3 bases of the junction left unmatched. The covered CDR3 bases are TGCGCCAGCAGTGGACAGGGGGCGGTCAATGAG. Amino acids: CASSGQGAVNE. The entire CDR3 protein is CASSGQGAVNEQFF.

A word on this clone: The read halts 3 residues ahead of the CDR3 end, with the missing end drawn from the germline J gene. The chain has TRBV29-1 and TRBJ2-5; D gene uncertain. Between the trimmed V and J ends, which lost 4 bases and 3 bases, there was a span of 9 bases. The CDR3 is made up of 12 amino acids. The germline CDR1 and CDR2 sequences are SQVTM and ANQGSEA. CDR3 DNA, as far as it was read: TGCAGCGTTGTCTCGCGGAAAGAGACC. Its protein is CSVVSRKET. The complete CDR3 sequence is CSVVSRKETQYF.

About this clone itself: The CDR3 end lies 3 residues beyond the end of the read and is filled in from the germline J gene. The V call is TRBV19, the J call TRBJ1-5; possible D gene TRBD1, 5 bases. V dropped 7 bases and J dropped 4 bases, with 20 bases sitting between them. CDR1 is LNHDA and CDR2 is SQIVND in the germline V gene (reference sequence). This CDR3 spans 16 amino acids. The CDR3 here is CASKSGGLQTNQPQHF. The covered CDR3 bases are TGTGCCAGTAAAAGTGGGGGGTTGCAGACTAATCAGCCC.

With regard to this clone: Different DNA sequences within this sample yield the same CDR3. The sequenced CDR3 bases are TGTGCCAGCAGCTTATGGGGCGTCGTAGAAGACACC. It specifies CASSLWGVVEDT. The entire CDR3 is CASSLWGVVEDTIYF. The genes are TRBV11-2 and TRBJ1-3; a possible D gene is TRBD1 (5 bases). Read coverage stops 3 residues before the CDR3 terminus; the germline J gene supplies the remainder. Germline V gene data show CDR1 as SGHAT and CDR2 as FQNNGV. The CDR3 contains 15 residues. Trimming cost V 2 bases and J 8 bases, with 16 bases left between them.

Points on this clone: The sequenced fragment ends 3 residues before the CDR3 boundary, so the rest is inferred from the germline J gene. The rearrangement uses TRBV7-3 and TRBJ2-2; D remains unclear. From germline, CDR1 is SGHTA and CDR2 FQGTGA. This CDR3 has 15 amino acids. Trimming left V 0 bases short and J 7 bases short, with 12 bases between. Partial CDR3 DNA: TGTGCCAGCAGCTTAACCAAAGGGTACGGCGGGGAG. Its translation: CASSLTKGYGGE. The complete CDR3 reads CASSLTKGYGGELFF. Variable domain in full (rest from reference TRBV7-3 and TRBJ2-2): GAGVSQTPSNKVTEKGKYVELRCDPISGHTALYWYRQSLGQGPEFLIYFQGTGAADDSGLPNDRFFAVRPEGSVSTLKIQRTERGDSAVYLCASSLTKGYGGELFFGEGSRLTVL.

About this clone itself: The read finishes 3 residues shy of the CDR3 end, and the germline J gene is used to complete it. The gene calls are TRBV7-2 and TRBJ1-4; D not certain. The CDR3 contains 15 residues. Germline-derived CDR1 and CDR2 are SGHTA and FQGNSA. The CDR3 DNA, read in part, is TGTGCCAGCAGCTTCCGGTCGGGGTTTAATTCACCA. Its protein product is CASSFRSGFNSP. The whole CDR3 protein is CASSFRSGFNSPLFF.

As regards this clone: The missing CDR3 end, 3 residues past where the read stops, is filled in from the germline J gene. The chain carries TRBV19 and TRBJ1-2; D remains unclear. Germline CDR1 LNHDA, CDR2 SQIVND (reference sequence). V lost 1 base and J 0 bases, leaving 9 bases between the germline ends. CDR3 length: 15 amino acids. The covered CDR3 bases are TGTGCCAGTAGTATAGCAGCTACTACTAACTATGGC. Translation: CASSIAATTNYG. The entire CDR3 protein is CASSIAATTNYGYTF.

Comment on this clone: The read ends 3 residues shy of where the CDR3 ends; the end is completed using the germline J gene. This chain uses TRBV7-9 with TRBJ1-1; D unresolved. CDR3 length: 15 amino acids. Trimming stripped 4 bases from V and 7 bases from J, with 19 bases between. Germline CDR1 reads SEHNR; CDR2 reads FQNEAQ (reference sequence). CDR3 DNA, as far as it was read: TGTGCCAGCAGCTCCCAGTCGACTCCAACAAATGAA. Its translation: CASSSQSTPTNE. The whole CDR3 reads CASSSQSTPTNEAFF.

This CDR3 reads CASSFRDYDDEQYF. The CDR3 bases that were read are TGTGCCAGCAGCTTCCGAGACTACGACGACGAG. The chain carries TRBV7-9 and TRBJ2-7; the D gene is possibly TRBD2 (5 bases). The read ends 3 residues shy of where the CDR3 ends; the end is completed using the germline J gene. Germline V gene data show CDR1 as SEHNR and CDR2 as FQNEAQ (reference sequence). The CDR3 spans 14 residues. V was pared by 3 bases and J by 5 bases, with 14 bases between.